One sample yielded the 10 T cell receptor beta chains listed below, sequenced in a study of blood T cell repertoires in COVID-19. Data came from immunoSEQ multiplex PCR; TCRdb stores just in-frame clones and leaves some out. The repertoire holds some 490,000 clones, with around nine tenths as singletons. Sequences were obtained from PBMCs or T cells enriched from blood (not recorded which). Receptors originate from a woman aged 55-69 years who had recovered from COVID-19.

The chain has TRBV11-2 and TRBJ1-2; weak D call: TRBD1 (5 bases). CDR3 size: 14 residues. Germline CDR1 is SGHAT and CDR2 is FQNNGV. Trimming stripped 7 bases from V and 2 bases from J, with 14 bases between. The CDR3 protein is CASTPWRGNYGYTF. In DNA form, the CDR3 reads TGTGCCAGCACCCCCTGGAGGGGAAACTATGGCTACACCTTC.

This chain links TRBV5-4 with TRBJ1-1, with 7 bases identical to TRBD1. With 0 bases clipped from V and 11 bases from J, the junction kept 13 bases outside the gene matches. The CDR3 runs to 15 residues. Germline V CDR1 and CDR2: SGHNT, YYREEE (reference sequence). DNA for the CDR3: TGTGCCAGCAGCTTGGTCGGAGGGGACAGCACAATGGCTTTCTTT. Its protein product is CASSLVGGDSTMAFF.

The chain joins TRBV4-2 to TRBJ1-6, with D hard to call. Germline lookup yields CDR1 LGHNA and CDR2 YNFKEQ. The CDR3 contains 15 residues. V was shortened by 0 bases and J by 9 bases, with 12 bases between the two germline ends. This CDR3 is CASSQDPVPVSPLHF. The CDR3 region has the DNA TGTGCCAGCAGCCAAGATCCGGTGCCCGTTTCACCCCTCCACTTT.

Concerning this clone: Distinct nucleotide sequences in the sample also encode this CDR3. The chain couples TRBV27 to TRBJ2-1; D not resolved. Germline V lookup: CDR1 MNHEY, CDR2 SMNVEV (reference sequence). The CDR3 has 11 amino acids. V gave up 5 bases and J gave up 5 bases, with 4 bases separating them. The CDR3 region has the DNA TGTGCCAGCAGTCAAAACAATGAGCAGTTCTTC. It translates to CASSQNNEQFF.

V usage is TRBV4-1 and J usage is TRBJ2-2, with D unresolved. Germline-derived CDR1 and CDR2 are MGHRA and YSYEKL. This CDR3 is 14 amino acids long. V was shortened by 0 bases and J by 1 base, with 3 bases between the two germline ends. The CDR3 DNA reads TGCGCCAGCAGCCAAGATCAGAACACCGGGGAGCTGTTTTTT. It codes for CASSQDQNTGELFF.

The chain employs TRBV5-5 and TRBJ2-3; 14 bases line up with TRBD2. J gave up 5 bases and V 0 bases, and 2 bases lay outside the gene matches. The CDR3 contains 16 residues. Germline V CDR1 and CDR2: SGHKS, YYEKEE (reference sequence). Here the CDR3 DNA reads TGTGCCAGCAGCTTGGGAGGGACTAGCGGGGGAGATACGCAGTATTTT. Amino acid sequence: CASSLGGTSGGDTQYF.

As for this clone: Other nucleotide sequences in the sample specify the same CDR3. The chain has TRBV3-1 (or the pseudogene TRBV3-2) and TRBJ1-2; 7 bases are a match to TRBD1. From germline, CDR1 is LGHDT and CDR2 YNNKEL (reference sequence). After removal of 4 bases from V and 6 bases from J, the junction contained 2 bases not matched to a gene. This CDR3 is built from 12 residues. The CDR3 bases are TGTGCCAGCAGCCGCACAGGGGATGGCTACACCTTC. Translating it yields CASSRTGDGYTF.

The V gene is TRBV18, the J gene TRBJ2-7; D is unresolved. This CDR3 spans 14 amino acids. Germline CDR1 reads KGHSH; CDR2 reads LQKENI. The V and J ends lost 0 bases and 2 bases respectively, with 8 bases between them. CDR3 DNA sequence: TGTGCCAGCTCACCACCGCCCAGTCCCTACGAGCAGTACTTC. Encoded protein: CASSPPPSPYEQYF.

The chain has TRBV24-1 and TRBJ1-2; 7 bases fit TRBD1. Germline CDR1 is KGHDR and CDR2 is SFDVKD. CDR3 length equals 14 residues. The V segment lost 1 base and the J segment 3 bases; nucleotides outside the gene matches: 1. For the CDR3, the DNA is TGTGCCACCAGTGATTTCGACAGGGACTATGGCTACACCTTC. It is translated as CATSDFDRDYGYTF.

The rearrangement joins TRBV2 to TRBJ2-7; 7 bases match TRBD2. The CDR3 consists of 13 residues. V dropped 4 bases and J dropped 3; count of bases not matched to a gene: 3. Per germline, CDR1 SNHLY and CDR2 FYNNEI. The CDR3 reads CASSVKRGYEQYV. The DNA for the CDR3 is TGTGCCAGCAGTGTTAAGCGGGGCTACGAGCAGTACGTC.